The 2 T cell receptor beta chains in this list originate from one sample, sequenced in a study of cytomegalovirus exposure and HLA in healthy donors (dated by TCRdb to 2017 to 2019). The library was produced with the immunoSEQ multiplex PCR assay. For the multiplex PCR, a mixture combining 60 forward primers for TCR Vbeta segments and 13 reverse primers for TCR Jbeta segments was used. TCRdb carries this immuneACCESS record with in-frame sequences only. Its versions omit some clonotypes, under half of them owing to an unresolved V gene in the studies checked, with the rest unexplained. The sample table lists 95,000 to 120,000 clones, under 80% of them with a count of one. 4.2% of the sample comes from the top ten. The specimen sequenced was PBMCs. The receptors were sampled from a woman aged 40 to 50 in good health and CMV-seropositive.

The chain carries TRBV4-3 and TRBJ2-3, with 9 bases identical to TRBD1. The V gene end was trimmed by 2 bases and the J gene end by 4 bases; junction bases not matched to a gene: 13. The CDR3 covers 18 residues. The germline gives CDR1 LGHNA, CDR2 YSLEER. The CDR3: CASSQRTGVEGTADTQYF. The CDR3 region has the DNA TGCGCCAGCAGCCAAAGGACAGGGGTCGAAGGCACAGCAGATACGCAGTATTTT.

CDR3 protein: CASSLGGQGNEKLFF. CDR3 in DNA: TGTGCCAGCAGCTTAGGGGGACAGGGTAATGAAAAACTGTTTTTT. The V and J genes are TRBV7-2 and TRBJ1-4, with 9 positions matching TRBD1. CDR3 size: 15 residues. CDR1 SGHTA and CDR2 FQGNSA come from the germline V gene. J gave up 4 bases and V 1 base, and 1 base lay outside the gene matches.